This TCR beta chain comes out of a study of cytomegalovirus exposure and HLA in healthy donors. Whole-study context: Both the approximately 120 validation repertoires and the approximately 620 first-cohort repertoires used the same platform, as reported by a later analysis. General study results and limits: Cytomegalovirus status, reportedly, was diagnosed with high specificity and sensitivity by the classifier. Most observed TCR sequences were rare, whereas some public TCRs were detected in many donors.

Trimming took 3 bases from V and 5 from J, leaving 13 bases between them. Germline CDR1 and CDR2: MGHRA and YSYEKL. CDR3 length equals 14 residues. As for this clone: The antigen is not known.

Data came from immunoSEQ multiplex PCR; TCRdb stores just in-frame clones and leaves some out. The sample contains 170,000 or so clones, roughly 85% of which appear only once. The chain uses TRBV4-1 and TRBJ1-2; a possible D gene is TRBD1 (6 bases). Source material: PBMCs. This receptor was identified in a man aged 18 to 29 in good health and CMV-seropositive. The CDR3 sequence: CASSHHRELYGYTF. CDR3 bases: TGCGCCAGCAGCCACCACAGGGAACTATATGGCTACACCTTC.